The rows below give T cell receptor beta chains drawn from one sample of a study of blood T cell repertoires in COVID-19. The data were produced by immunoSEQ multiplex PCR, yet TCRdb's version contains in-frame clones alone and is incomplete. Of some 460,000 clones in the sample, 87% were seen once. The sequenced material came from PBMCs or T cells enriched from blood (not recorded which). These receptors came from a woman in her late teens or twenties with acute COVID-19. Both conserved end residues are part of each CDR3. D genes are given only for firm matches. Clone size is given for some rows only: seen once, a few or many times, or a class if the clone is expanded.

d_call	j_call	clone_size	v_call	cdr3_nt	cdr3_aa
-	TRBJ2-2	-	TRBV5-4	TGTGCCAGCAGCCCCGGGACATCGAACACCGGGGAGCTGTTTTTT	CASSPGTSNTGELFF
TRBD2	TRBJ2-7	-	TRBV6-4	TGTGCCAGCAGTGACTCCGTAGCGGGGGTCTACGAGCAGTACTTC	CASSDSVAGVYEQYF
TRBD1	TRBJ2-7	-	TRBV5-1	TGCGCCAGCAGCTCGACAGGGTACGAGCAGTACTTC	CASSSTGYEQYF
-	TRBJ2-1	-	TRBV9	TGTGCCAGCAGCGTAGAGTTCAGGGCCGCCGGGAATGAGCAGTTCTTC	CASSVEFRAAGNEQFF
-	TRBJ2-2	-	TRBV6-6	TGTGCCAGCAGTCGATCTCCGGTGACTAGAGGGACCGGGGAGCTGTTTTTT	CASSRSPVTRGTGELFF
TRBD2	TRBJ2-1	-	TRBV7-7	TGTGCTAGCAGCTCCGGGACTAGCGGGGGGGCAGATGAGCAGTTCTTC	CASSSGTSGGADEQFF
-	TRBJ1-1	-	TRBV5-8	TGTGCCAGCAGCTTGGTGGGGCCGAGCACTGAAGCTTTCTTT	CASSLVGPSTEAFF
TRBD1	TRBJ2-7	-	TRBV19	TGTGCCAGTAGTACCCCCGGGACAGGCAAAAGCTCCTACGAGCAGTACTTC	CASSTPGTGKSSYEQYF
-	TRBJ1-3	-	TRBV6-5	TGTGCCAGCAGTTACTTTCAGGGGTCAGGAAACACCATATATTTT	CASSYFQGSGNTIYF
TRBD2	TRBJ2-5	-	TRBV19	TGTGCCAGTAGTATCACTAGCGGAGTAGTGAGAGAGACCCAGTACTTC	CASSITSGVVRETQYF
-	TRBJ1-6	-	TRBV19	TGTGCCAGTAGTACAGGGCTACCGCGCGGTTCACCCCTCCACTTT	CASSTGLPRGSPLHF
-	TRBJ1-4	-	TRBV6-5	TGTGCCAGCACCCACAGGGCAACTAATGAAAAACTGTTTTTT	CASTHRATNEKLFF
TRBD1	TRBJ1-1	-	TRBV3-1/TRBV3-2	TGTGCCAGCAGCCAAGCGATACAGGGGGAGAACACTGAAGCTTTCTTT	CASSQAIQGENTEAFF
TRBD2	TRBJ2-5	-	TRBV7-3	TGTGCCAGCAGCCCCAAAGGCCAGCGGGGGACCCAGTACTTC	CASSPKGQRGTQYF
-	TRBJ1-1	-	TRBV19	TGTGCCACCTGGGGAGTAAGGGCTGAAGCTTTCTTT	CATWGVRAEAFF
-	TRBJ2-1	-	TRBV5-6	TGTGCCAGCAGCCATGGACCCGGGAGCAACGAGCAGTTCTTC	CASSHGPGSNEQFF
TRBD1	TRBJ1-1	-	TRBV2	TGTGCCACACAAACACAGGGGGACACTGAAGCTTTCTTT	CATQTQGDTEAFF
TRBD1	TRBJ2-4	-	TRBV18	TGTGCCAGCTCACCAGACAGGGGTGCAAACATTCAGTACTTC	CASSPDRGANIQYF
TRBD1	TRBJ1-5	few	TRBV6-5	TGTGCCAGCACAGAAGACAGGGGGTTTCAGCCCCAGCATTTT	CASTEDRGFQPQHF
TRBD1	TRBJ2-7	few	TRBV6-5	TGTGCCAGCAAGTCGGGACAGGAGTACGAGCAGTACTTC	CASKSGQEYEQYF
-	TRBJ1-6	-	TRBV4-3	TGCGCCAGCAGCCAAGATCGCAGGGAAGGTTCACCCCTCCACTTT	CASSQDRREGSPLHF
TRBD2	TRBJ2-1	-	TRBV3-1/TRBV3-2	TGTGCCAGCAGCTATTCTAGCGGGGGGGCATACAATGAGCAGTTCTTC	CASSYSSGGAYNEQFF
TRBD2	TRBJ2-7	-	TRBV4-1	TGCGCCAGCAGCCAAGTCCCACACACGGCTAGCGGGGGCTCCGAGCAGTACTTC	CASSQVPHTASGGSEQYF
TRBD2	TRBJ2-5	-	TRBV10-2	TGCGCCAGCAGTGGGACTAGCGGGAATATTGAGACCCAGTACTTC	CASSGTSGNIETQYF
TRBD2	TRBJ2-7	-	TRBV9	TGTGCCAGCAGCGTAGGGGTAGCGGGAGTCTACGAGCAGTACTTC	CASSVGVAGVYEQYF
-	TRBJ1-5	-	TRBV2	TGTGCCAGCAGCCCCTTTGGGCGAGGCAATCAGCCCCAGCATTTT	CASSPFGRGNQPQHF
TRBD2	TRBJ2-7	-	TRBV13	TGTGCCAGCAGCTTGTCTAGCGGGAACTACGAGCAGTACTTC	CASSLSSGNYEQYF
-	TRBJ1-5	-	TRBV3-1/TRBV3-2	TGTGCCAGCAGCCAAGGGCTGAACAATCAGCCCCAGCATTTT	CASSQGLNNQPQHF
-	TRBJ2-7	-	TRBV2	TGTGCCAGCAGTGAAGTCTTCCCGCGGGATAGACTTTACGAGCAGTACTTC	CASSEVFPRDRLYEQYF
TRBD2	TRBJ2-2	-	TRBV7-9	TGTGCCAGCAGCTTAGTACAGCGGGAGGGCCCCACCGGGGAGCTGTTTTTT	CASSLVQREGPTGELFF
-	TRBJ2-3	-	TRBV7-2	TGTGCCGGCCCTCTAGACGCCACAGATACGCAGTATTTT	CAGPLDATDTQYF
TRBD1	TRBJ1-2	-	TRBV28	TGTGCCAGCAGTTCGGGACAGGGCCTGGCCAACTATGGCTACACCTTC	CASSSGQGLANYGYTF
TRBD2	TRBJ2-7	-	TRBV5-1	TGCGCCAGCAGCGAACCGACTAGCGGTACCTACGAGCAGTACTTC	CASSEPTSGTYEQYF
-	TRBJ1-1	once	TRBV10-1	TGCGCCAGCAGTGAGGCGAGGGGGACTGAAGCTTTCTTT	CASSEARGTEAFF
TRBD2	TRBJ2-1	few	TRBV5-6	TGTGCCAGCAGCTTACGAGGGAGGGGCAATGAGCAGTTCTTC	CASSLRGRGNEQFF
-	TRBJ1-3	once	TRBV9	TGTGCCAGCAGCGTAGTAGGGGCTGGAAACACCATATATTTT	CASSVVGAGNTIYF
-	TRBJ2-6	-	TRBV19	TGTGCCAGTAGCCCCCGGGACTCTGGGGCCAACGTCCTGACTTTC	CASSPRDSGANVLTF
TRBD2	TRBJ2-3	-	TRBV19	TGTGCCAGTAGTATAGGGCAGGGAGGGACAGATACGCAGTATTTT	CASSIGQGGTDTQYF
-	TRBJ2-6	-	TRBV27	TGTGCCAGCAGTTTTGGGAGCAGCGACTCTGGGGCCAACGTCCTGACTTTC	CASSFGSSDSGANVLTF
TRBD2	TRBJ2-3	-	TRBV19	TGTGCCAGTAGTACCCGACTAGCGGGAGGGCCGGGAGGCACAGATACGCAGTATTTT	CASSTRLAGGPGGTDTQYF
TRBD1	TRBJ1-5	-	TRBV18	TGTGCCAGCTCACCTACAGGGGGTGATCAGCCCCAGCATTTT	CASSPTGGDQPQHF
-	TRBJ1-1	-	TRBV7-2	TGTGCCAGCAGCTTTATTCTGAACACTGAAGCTTTCTTT	CASSFILNTEAFF
-	TRBJ1-2	-	TRBV9	TGTGCCAGCAGCTCACAGGCAGCTGAAACCCATGGCTACACCTTC	CASSSQAAETHGYTF
-	TRBJ2-1	-	TRBV6-5	TGTGCCAGCACCACTCAGGGTGATGAGCAGTTCTTC	CASTTQGDEQFF
TRBD1	TRBJ1-2	once	TRBV7-2	TGTGCCAGCAGCACCGGACAGGGGGTCGGAGGCTACACCTTC	CASSTGQGVGGYTF
TRBD1	TRBJ2-7	-	TRBV19	TGTGCCAGTAGTATAGCAGGGGGTTCCTACGAGCAGTACTTC	CASSIAGGSYEQYF
TRBD2	TRBJ2-1	-	TRBV3-1/TRBV3-2	TGTGCCAGCAGCCAAGATCATCTAGCGGGGGGCCAAACTGGTTCCTACAATGAGCAGTTCTTC	CASSQDHLAGGQTGSYNEQFF
TRBD2	TRBJ2-2	-	TRBV27	TGTGCCAGCACCCTAGCGGGAGAGGTCACCGGGGAGCTGTTTTTT	CASTLAGEVTGELFF